The 2 T cell receptor beta chains presented below share a single source sample, sequenced in a study of blood T cell repertoires in COVID-19. TCRdb's copy holds only in-frame clones and misses some; the assay was immunoSEQ multiplex PCR. The sample lists 110,000 or so clones, 70% to 90% occurring once. The sequencing input was peripheral blood. The receptors originated from a woman aged 45-60 years with acute or convalescent COVID-19.

CDR3 in amino acids: CASSTTGGPASSPLHF. In DNA, the CDR3 is TGTGCCAGTAGTACTACAGGGGGCCCGGCGAGTTCACCCCTCCACTTT. The chain couples TRBV19 to TRBJ1-6; the match to TRBD1 covers 9 bases. The CDR3 is made up of 16 amino acids. After removal of 4 bases from V and 9 bases from J, the junction contained 10 bases not matched to a gene. The germline V gene has CDR1 LNHDA and CDR2 SQIVND (reference sequence).

This chain connects TRBV10-3 to TRBJ1-3; D is possibly TRBD1 (5 bases). The CDR3 spans 13 residues. With 7 bases removed from V and 1 base from J, the gap between germline ends came to 8 bases. CDR1 and CDR2 from the germline V gene are ENHRY and SYGVKD. The CDR3 region is CAIKGRSGNTIYF. The CDR3 region has the DNA TGTGCCATCAAGGGGAGGTCTGGAAACACCATATATTTT.